These 4 T cell receptor beta chains were sequenced from one sample in a study of tissue T cells after allogeneic stem cell transplantation. Clones were sequenced by immunoSEQ multiplex PCR, and TCRdb holds only the in-frame ones, with some missing. The sample holds about 48,000 clones; around 69% are singletons and the top ten take less than 0.85%. What was sequenced was sorted cells pooled from one or two spleens. The receptors here all came from a pool of C57BL/6 mice in good health.

In the case of this clone: Genes here carry mouse names. The CDR3 end is not reached by the read, which stops 1 residue before it; the germline J gene fills it in. The chain links TRBV13-2 to TRBJ2-1, with D perhaps TRBD1 (6 bases). CDR3 length: 17 residues. V shed 0 bases and J shed 0 bases, with 13 bases lying between them. The germline gives CDR1 NNHNN, CDR2 SYGAGS (reference sequence). The CDR3 bases that were read are TGTGCCAGCGGTGATGCCGGGGACACCAATAACTATGCTGAGCAGTTC. This gives the protein CASGDAGDTNNYAEQF. The full CDR3 protein reads CASGDAGDTNNYAEQFF.

This clone was counted only a few times. Germline and genes: mouse. Read sequence stops 1 residue before the CDR3 end, and the germline J gene provides the missing end. V usage is TRBV19 and J usage is TRBJ2-7, with TRBD2 matching over 10 bases. J was trimmed by 3 bases and V by 0 bases; bases with no gene match: 6. This CDR3 is built from 16 residues. Germline CDR1 FNHDT, CDR2 SITEND (reference sequence). CDR3 region: CASSIAQTGGLYEQYF. The sequenced CDR3 bases are TGTGCCAGCAGTATAGCTCAGACTGGGGGGCTCTATGAACAGTAC.

With regard to this clone: The listed genes are named as in mouse. The read finishes 1 residue shy of the CDR3 end, and the germline J gene is used to complete it. The chain carries TRBV2 and TRBJ1-3; D unresolved. With 0 bases removed from V and 0 bases from J, the gap between germline ends came to 6 bases. Germline loops: CDR1 LGHNA, CDR2 YSYQKL. The length of the CDR3 is 15 residues. The CDR3: CASSQDKGSGNTLYF. The covered CDR3 bases are TGTGCCAGCAGCCAAGATAAGGGTTCTGGAAATACGCTCTAT.

Concerning this clone: Genes and germline are mouse. Read data end 1 residue before the CDR3 end; the end is taken from the germline J gene. The rearrangement links TRBV13-2 to TRBJ1-6; no clear D. TRBJ1-6 carries the ORF label, with uncertain function. Germline CDR1 reads NNHNN; CDR2 reads SYGAGS (reference sequence). CDR3 length: 15 amino acids. The V and J ends lost 2 bases and 0 bases respectively, with 6 bases between them. The CDR3 DNA, read in part, is TGTGCCAGCGGTGAGGGCGGTTCCTATAATTCGCCCCTCTAC. Residues: CASGEGGSYNSPLY. The entire CDR3 sequence reads CASGEGGSYNSPLYF.